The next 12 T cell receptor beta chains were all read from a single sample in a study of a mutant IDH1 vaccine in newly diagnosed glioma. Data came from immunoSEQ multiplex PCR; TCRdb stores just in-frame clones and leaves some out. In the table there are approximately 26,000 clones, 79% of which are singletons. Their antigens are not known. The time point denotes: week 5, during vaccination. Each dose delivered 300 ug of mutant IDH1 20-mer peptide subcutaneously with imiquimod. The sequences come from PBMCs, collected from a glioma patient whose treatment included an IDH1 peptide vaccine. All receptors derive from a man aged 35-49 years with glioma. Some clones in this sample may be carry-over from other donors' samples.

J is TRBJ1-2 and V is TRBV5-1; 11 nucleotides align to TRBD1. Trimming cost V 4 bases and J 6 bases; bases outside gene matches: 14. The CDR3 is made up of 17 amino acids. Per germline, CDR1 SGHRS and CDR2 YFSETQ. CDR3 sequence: CASSTGTGGLWLDGYTF. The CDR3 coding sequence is TGCGCCAGCAGCACCGGGACAGGGGGACTGTGGCTGGATGGCTACACCTTC.

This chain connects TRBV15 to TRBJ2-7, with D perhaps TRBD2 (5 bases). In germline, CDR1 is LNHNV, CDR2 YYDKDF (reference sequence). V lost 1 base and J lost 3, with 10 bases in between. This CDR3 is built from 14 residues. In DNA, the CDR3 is TGTGCCACCAGCAGAGGGAGGCGAAACTACGAGCAGTACTTC. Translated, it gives CATSRGRRNYEQYF.

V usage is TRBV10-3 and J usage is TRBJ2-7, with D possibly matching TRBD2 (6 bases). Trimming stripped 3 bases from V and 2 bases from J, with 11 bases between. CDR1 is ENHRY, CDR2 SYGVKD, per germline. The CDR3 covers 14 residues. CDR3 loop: CAISDRRGPYEQYF. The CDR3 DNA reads TGTGCCATCAGTGATCGGCGGGGTCCCTACGAGCAGTACTTC.

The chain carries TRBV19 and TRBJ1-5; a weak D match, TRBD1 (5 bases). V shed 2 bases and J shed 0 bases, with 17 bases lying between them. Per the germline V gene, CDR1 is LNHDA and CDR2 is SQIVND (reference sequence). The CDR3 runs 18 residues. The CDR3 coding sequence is TGTGCCAGTAGTATATCGGGGCAGGGCACCTATAGCAATCAGCCCCAGCATTTT. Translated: CASSISGQGTYSNQPQHF.

As DNA, the CDR3 is TGCGCCAGCAGCTTGACCGGACAGGGTGGCTACACCTTC. This encodes CASSLTGQGGYTF. The rearrangement links TRBV5-1 to TRBJ1-2, with 8 bases identical to TRBD1. This CDR3 is 13 amino acids long. Germline assignment: CDR1 SGHRS and CDR2 YFSETQ. The V gene end was trimmed by 1 base and the J gene end by 7 bases; junction bases not matched to a gene: 3.

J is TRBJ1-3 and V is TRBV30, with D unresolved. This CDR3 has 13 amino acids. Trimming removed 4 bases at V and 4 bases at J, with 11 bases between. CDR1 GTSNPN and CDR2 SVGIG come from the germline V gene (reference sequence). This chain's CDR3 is CAWTPGGGNTIYF. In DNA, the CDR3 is TGTGCCTGGACCCCGGGCGGCGGAAACACCATATATTTT.

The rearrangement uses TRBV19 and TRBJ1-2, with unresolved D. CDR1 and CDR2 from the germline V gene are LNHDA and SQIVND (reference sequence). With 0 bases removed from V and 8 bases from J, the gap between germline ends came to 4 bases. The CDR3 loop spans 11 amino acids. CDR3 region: CASSIDSGYTF. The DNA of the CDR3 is TGTGCCAGTAGTATAGACAGCGGCTACACCTTC.

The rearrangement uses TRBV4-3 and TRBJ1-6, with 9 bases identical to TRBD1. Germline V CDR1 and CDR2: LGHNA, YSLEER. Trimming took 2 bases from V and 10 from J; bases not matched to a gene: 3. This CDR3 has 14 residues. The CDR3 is CASSQRDRDSPLHF. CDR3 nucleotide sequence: TGCGCCAGCAGCCAAAGGGACAGGGACTCACCCCTCCACTTT.

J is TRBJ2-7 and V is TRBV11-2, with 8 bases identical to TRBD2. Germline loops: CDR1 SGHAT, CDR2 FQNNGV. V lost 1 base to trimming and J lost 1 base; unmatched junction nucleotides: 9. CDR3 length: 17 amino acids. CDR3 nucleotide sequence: TGTGCCAGCAGCTTAGTGGGCGGGGGGCCCACATCCTACGAGCAGTACTTC. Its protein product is CASSLVGGGPTSYEQYF. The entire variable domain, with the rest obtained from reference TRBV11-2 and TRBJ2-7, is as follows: EAGVAQSPRYKIIEKRQSVAFWCNPISGHATLYWYQQILGQGPKLLIQFQNNGVVDDSQLPKDRFSAERLKGVDSTLKIQPAKLEDSAVYLCASSLVGGGPTSYEQYFGPGTRLTVT.

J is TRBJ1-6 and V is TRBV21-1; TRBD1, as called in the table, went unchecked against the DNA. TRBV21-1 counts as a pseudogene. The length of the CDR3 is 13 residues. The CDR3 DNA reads TGTGCCAGATTTTTAACCCCAGAATCACCCCTCCACTTT. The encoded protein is CARFLTPESPLHF.

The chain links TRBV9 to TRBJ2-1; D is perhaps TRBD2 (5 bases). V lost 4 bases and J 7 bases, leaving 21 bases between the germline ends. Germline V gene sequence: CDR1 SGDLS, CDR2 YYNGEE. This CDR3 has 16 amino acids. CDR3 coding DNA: TGTGCCAGCAGCTCCGAAGCCGGGGTTTCTGAGAATGAGCAGTTCTTC. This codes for CASSSEAGVSENEQFF.

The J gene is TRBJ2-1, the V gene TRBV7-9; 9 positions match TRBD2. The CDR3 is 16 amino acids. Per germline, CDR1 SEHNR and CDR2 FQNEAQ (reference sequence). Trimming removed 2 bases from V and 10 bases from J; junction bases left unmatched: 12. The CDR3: CASSLTRGGAYREQFF. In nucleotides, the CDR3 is TGTGCCAGCAGCTTAACGCGGGGGGGGGCGTACAGGGAGCAGTTCTTC. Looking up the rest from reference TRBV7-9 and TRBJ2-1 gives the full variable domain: DTGVSQNPRHKITKRGQNVTFRCDPISEHNRLYWYRQTLGQGPEFLTYFQNEAQLEKSRLLSDRFSAERPKGSFSTLEIQRTEQGDSAMYLCASSLTRGGAYREQFFGPGTRLTVL.